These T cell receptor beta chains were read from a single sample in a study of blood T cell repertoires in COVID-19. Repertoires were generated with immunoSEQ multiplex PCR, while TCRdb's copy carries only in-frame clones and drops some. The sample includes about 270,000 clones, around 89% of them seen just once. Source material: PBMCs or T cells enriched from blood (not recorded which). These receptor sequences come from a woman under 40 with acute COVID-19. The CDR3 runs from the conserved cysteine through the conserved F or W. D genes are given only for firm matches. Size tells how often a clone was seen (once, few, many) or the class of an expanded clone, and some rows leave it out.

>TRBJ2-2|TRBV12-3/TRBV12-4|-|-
CASSMNTGELFF
TGTGCCAGCAGCATGAACACCGGGGAGCTGTTTTTT
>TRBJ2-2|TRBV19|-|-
CASSIPYRDTGELFF
TGTGCCAGTAGTATCCCTTACAGGGACACCGGGGAGCTGTTTTTT
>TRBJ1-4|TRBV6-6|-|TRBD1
CASSYPGQSNEKLFF
TGTGCCAGCAGTTACCCGGGACAGTCCAATGAAAAACTGTTTTTT
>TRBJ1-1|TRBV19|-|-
CASSPREVNAEAFF
TGTGCCAGTAGCCCTAGGGAGGTGAACGCTGAAGCTTTCTTT
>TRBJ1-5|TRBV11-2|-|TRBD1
CASSRGGQGRGNQPQHF
TGTGCCAGCAGCCGGGGGGGACAGGGTCGTGGCAATCAGCCCCAGCATTTT
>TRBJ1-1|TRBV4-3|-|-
CASSQDWGGLTEAFF
TGCGCCAGCAGCCAAGATTGGGGGGGCCTAACTGAAGCTTTCTTT
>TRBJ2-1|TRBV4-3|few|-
CASSQETGGVDEQFF
TGCGCCAGCAGCCAAGAGACTGGAGGGGTCGATGAGCAGTTCTTC
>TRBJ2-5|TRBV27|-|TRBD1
CASSLDGTAQETQYF
TGTGCCAGCAGTTTGGACGGGACAGCTCAAGAGACCCAGTACTTC
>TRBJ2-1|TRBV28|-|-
CASSSRSGRVNEQFF
TGTGCCAGCAGTTCCCGTTCGGGGAGAGTCAATGAGCAGTTCTTC
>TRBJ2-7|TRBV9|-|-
CASSEEDSSDEQYF
TGTGCCAGCAGCGAGGAGGACAGTTCGGACGAGCAGTACTTC
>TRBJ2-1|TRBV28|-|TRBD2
CASSGNRGVREGDYNEQFF
TGTGCCAGCAGCGGGAACCGGGGCGTTCGGGAGGGAGACTACAATGAGCAGTTCTTC
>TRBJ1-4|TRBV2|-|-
CASNPDGNEKLFF
TGTGCCAGCAATCCCGACGGGAATGAAAAACTGTTTTTT
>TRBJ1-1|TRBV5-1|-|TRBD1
CASSPAGGTEAFF
TGCGCCAGCAGCCCCGCAGGGGGCACTGAAGCTTTCTTT
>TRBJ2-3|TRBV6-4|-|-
CASSAGAGRDTQYF
TGTGCCAGCAGCGCAGGGGCCGGTCGAGATACGCAGTATTTT
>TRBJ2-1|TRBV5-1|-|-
CASSPGSSVQSSYNEQFF
TGCGCCAGCAGCCCCGGGTCCTCCGTCCAAAGCTCCTACAATGAGCAGTTCTTC
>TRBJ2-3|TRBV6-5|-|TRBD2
CASSSAGGSTDTQYF
TGTGCCAGCAGTTCGGCGGGAGGGAGCACAGATACGCAGTATTTT
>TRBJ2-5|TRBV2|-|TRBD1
CASRIDRGRQETQYF
TGTGCCAGCAGGATCGACAGGGGGCGACAAGAGACCCAGTACTTC
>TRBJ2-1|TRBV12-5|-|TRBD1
CASGWDRENEQFF
TGTGCTAGTGGTTGGGACAGGGAGAATGAGCAGTTCTTC
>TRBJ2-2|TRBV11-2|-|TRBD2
CASRVLAGGGTGELFF
TGTGCCAGCAGGGTGTTAGCGGGAGGAGGCACCGGGGAGCTGTTTTTT
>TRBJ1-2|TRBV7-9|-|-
CASSLDGGAYGYTF
TGTGCCAGCAGCTTAGATGGGGGCGCTTATGGCTACACCTTC
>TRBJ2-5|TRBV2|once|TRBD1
CASAWLDRGRETQYF
TGTGCCAGCGCTTGGTTGGACAGGGGGCGAGAGACCCAGTACTTC
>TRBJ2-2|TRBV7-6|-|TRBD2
CASSLEAGENTGELFF
TGTGCCAGCAGCTTAGAGGCGGGGGAGAACACCGGGGAGCTGTTTTTT